The 4 T cell receptor beta chains listed next were all sequenced from one sample in a study of blood T cell repertoires in COVID-19 (dated by TCRdb to 2019 to 2021). Libraries came from the immunoSEQ multiplex PCR assay. Not all clones reach the TCRdb copy of this immuneACCESS table, which keeps in-frame sequences only. Checked studies attribute under half of the gap to unresolved V genes and leave the rest unexplained. This sample lists 100,000 to 150,000 clones; around 87% were detected once. The ten largest clones represent approximately 3.6% of the sample. Sequenced material: peripheral blood. Every receptor here comes from a woman aged 55-70 years with acute or convalescent COVID-19.

This rearrangement joins TRBV11-3 to TRBJ1-2; D possibly corresponds to TRBD1 (6 bases). V dropped 0 bases and J dropped 8 bases, with 13 bases sitting between them. CDR1 SGHNT and CDR2 YENEEA come from the germline V gene. The CDR3 spans 14 residues. The CDR3 region is CASSLESGGGGYTF. Written as DNA, the CDR3 is TGTGCCAGCAGCTTAGAATCGGGGGGCGGCGGCTACACCTTC.

The chain couples TRBV9 to TRBJ1-3; D is unclear. Looked up from germline, CDR1 is SGDLS and CDR2 is YYNGEE. The CDR3 runs 16 residues. The V end was cut by 0 bases, the J end by 0 bases, with 10 bases between. The DNA of the CDR3 is TGTGCCAGCAGCGTAGCTGCGGGGTTCTCTGGAAACACCATATATTTT. The encoded protein is CASSVAAGFSGNTIYF.

This chain connects TRBV12-3 or TRBV12-4 to TRBJ1-1; D gene uncertain. V lost 2 bases and J 5 bases, leaving 9 bases between the germline ends. This CDR3 has 13 amino acids. The CDR3 sequence: CASSLPGRTEAFF. The CDR3 region has the DNA TGTGCCAGCAGTTTACCGGGAAGGACTGAAGCTTTCTTT.

The chain has TRBV2 and TRBJ1-2; D unclear. The CDR3 length is 12 residues. In germline, CDR1 is SNHLY, CDR2 FYNNEI. V was clipped by 1 base and J by 6 bases, with 6 bases between them. The CDR3, as DNA: TGTGCCAGCAGTGAAGACGCAGATGGCTACACCTTC. This codes for CASSEDADGYTF.